One and the same sample provided the 6 T cell receptor beta chains below, sequenced in a study of T cell changes during pregnancy in multiple sclerosis. The repertoire was sequenced with immunoSEQ multiplex PCR; TCRdb's copy has only in-frame clones and lacks some. There are around 60,000 clones in the sample; 88% occur only once, and under 2% lies in the top ten. The sequenced sample was peripheral blood, obtained in the first trimester of pregnancy. All receptors come from a female donor with multiple sclerosis, enrolled in a pregnancy study.

V and J are TRBV6-5 and TRBJ2-1; 9 bases are shared with TRBD2. Trimming removed 2 bases from V and 6 bases from J; junction bases left unmatched: 2. Germline loops: CDR1 MNHEY, CDR2 SVGAGI. The CDR3 contains 14 residues. The DNA of the CDR3 is TGTGCCAGCAGTTACGCGACTAGCGGCAATGAGCAGTTCTTC. It encodes CASSYATSGNEQFF.

V usage is TRBV5-6 and J usage is TRBJ2-7; maybe TRBD1 (6 bases). Germline V gene lookup returns CDR1 SGHDT and CDR2 YYEEEE. Trimming left V 0 bases short and J 3 bases short, with 16 bases between. The CDR3 is made up of 16 amino acids. This chain's CDR3 is CASSLGGPSSYYEQYF. In DNA, the CDR3 is TGTGCCAGCAGCTTGGGGGGGCCTAGTTCCTACTACGAGCAGTACTTC.

V gene TRBV30 combines with J gene TRBJ1-1; 9 nucleotides agree with TRBD1. CDR3 length: 18 residues. V dropped 0 bases and J dropped 4; count of bases not matched to a gene: 15. The germline V gene encodes CDR1 GTSNPN and CDR2 SVGIG (reference sequence). The CDR3 region has the DNA TGTGCCTGGAGTGTATCCCCACATGAACAGGGGGCTGGCACTGAAGCTTTCTTT. Translated, it gives CAWSVSPHEQGAGTEAFF.

The chain couples TRBV28 to TRBJ2-5, with 9 positions matching TRBD1. Germline V lookup: CDR1 MDHEN, CDR2 SYDVKM. The CDR3 covers 14 residues. V was clipped by 4 bases and J by 2 bases; unmatched bases: 2. CDR3 coding DNA: TGTGCCAGCAGTTGGGGACAGGGTCAAGAGACCCAGTACTTC. Translated: CASSWGQGQETQYF.

This chain joins TRBV6-6 and TRBJ2-7; D gene uncertain. The germline CDR1 and CDR2 sequences are MNHNY and SVGAGI (reference sequence). CDR3 size: 11 residues. The V end lost 6 bases, the J end lost 5 bases, and 8 bases lay between the germline ends. The CDR3 protein is CASSLAHEQYF. DNA of the CDR3: TGTGCCAGCAGCCTGGCCCACGAGCAGTACTTC.

This clone appeared a single time. The V gene is TRBV19, the J gene TRBJ1-2, with D maybe TRBD1 (5 bases). The CDR3 is 15 residues long. Germline assignment: CDR1 LNHDA and CDR2 SQIVND (reference sequence). Trimming left V 3 bases short and J 5 bases short, with 16 bases between. CDR3 region: CASSISSPGRYGYTF. The DNA for the CDR3 is TGTGCCAGTAGTATCTCTTCCCCAGGGCGGTATGGCTACACCTTC.